These 29 T cell receptor beta chains share one sample of origin, sequenced in a study of cytomegalovirus exposure and HLA in healthy donors. TCRdb keeps only in-frame clones here, not all; method: immunoSEQ multiplex PCR. This sample has 330,000 or so clones; 86% occur once, and the top ten carry 0.84%. Sequencing used PBMCs. Receptors were obtained from a woman in her late teens or twenties in good health and CMV-seronegative.

The CDR3 DNA sequence: TGTGCCAGCAGCTTATCGGGAAGCTCCTACGAGCAGTACTTC. It specifies CASSLSGSSYEQYF. The chain links TRBV7-9 to TRBJ2-7, with a tentative D call TRBD2 (5 bases). The CDR3 extends over 14 amino acids. Germline V gene data show CDR1 as SEHNR and CDR2 as FQNEAQ (reference sequence). V lost 2 bases and J lost 0, with 8 bases in between.

V and J are TRBV7-9 and TRBJ2-1; tentative D call: TRBD2 (6 bases). Trimming shortened V by 5 bases and J by 1 base, and 9 bases separated the two germline ends. Germline assignment: CDR1 SEHNR and CDR2 FQNEAQ (reference sequence). This CDR3 is built from 14 residues. The DNA for the CDR3 is TGTGCCAGCAGCCCAAGCGGGTCCTACAATGAGCAGTTCTTC. This codes for CASSPSGSYNEQFF.

The chain uses TRBV7-3 and TRBJ2-1, with 7 bases aligning to TRBD2. The germline V gene encodes CDR1 SGHTA and CDR2 FQGTGA. The CDR3 has 13 residues. J lost 7 bases, V lost 2 bases, and 2 bases had no gene match. Here the CDR3 reads CASSLGGGNEQFF. Here the CDR3 DNA reads TGTGCCAGCAGCTTAGGCGGGGGAAATGAGCAGTTCTTC.

V gene TRBV27 combines with J gene TRBJ2-1, with D perhaps matching TRBD2 (5 bases). In germline, CDR1 is MNHEY, CDR2 SMNVEV (reference sequence). This CDR3 has 13 residues. V lost 2 bases to trimming and J lost 6 bases, with 8 bases between them. This CDR3 is CASSLLGLNEQFF. The CDR3 coding sequence is TGTGCCAGCAGTTTACTTGGACTCAATGAGCAGTTCTTC.

This chain connects TRBV11-2 to TRBJ1-2; D might be TRBD1 (6 bases). The germline gives CDR1 SGHAT, CDR2 FQNNGV. The ends were cut back, 5 bases at V and 2 bases at J, with 18 bases in the middle. CDR3 length: 16 residues. As DNA, the CDR3 is TGTGCCAGCAGCCCTTTGGCGGGGGGCGCAAACTATGGCTACACCTTC. Amino acids: CASSPLAGGANYGYTF.

V usage is TRBV14 and J usage is TRBJ2-7, with a tentative D call TRBD2 (5 bases). V was pared by 0 bases and J by 7 bases, with 19 bases between. Per germline, CDR1 SGHDN and CDR2 FVKESK. The CDR3 spans 16 residues. CDR3 DNA: TGTGCCAGCAGCCAAGAAGGACTTTGGCCCCCGGGGGAGCAGTACTTC. Encoded protein: CASSQEGLWPPGEQYF.

This rearrangement joins TRBV6-5 to TRBJ2-5; D is possibly TRBD1 (5 bases). This CDR3 comprises 12 residues. Germline CDR1 MNHEY, CDR2 SVGAGI. The V end lost 5 bases, the J end lost 5 bases, and 9 bases lay between the germline ends. The CDR3 nucleotides are TGTGCCAGCAGTGCGACAGCGGAGACCCAGTACTTC. This encodes CASSATAETQYF.

This clone occurred a few times. The chain links TRBV7-8 to TRBJ2-2; 14 bases fit TRBD2. The CDR3 is 16 amino acids. The J segment lost 3 bases and the V segment lost 4 bases, leaving 1 base of the junction unmatched. Germline assignment: CDR1 SGHVS and CDR2 FQNEAQ. The CDR3 DNA follows: TGTGCCAGCAGCTCGGGACTAGCGGGAGACACCGGGGAGCTGTTTTTT. Encoded protein: CASSSGLAGDTGELFF.

The chain is built from TRBV29-1 and TRBJ1-5; possible D gene TRBD1, 6 bases. The CDR3 is 13 amino acids. Germline values: CDR1 SQVTM, CDR2 ANQGSEA. Trimming took 5 bases from V and 2 from J, leaving 10 bases between them. Here the CDR3 reads CSVWGGGNQPQHF. The CDR3 nucleotides read TGCAGCGTTTGGGGGGGCGGCAATCAGCCCCAGCATTTT.

The CDR3 DNA is TGTGCCAGCAGGCCGGGATTTCTCGAGAGGGAGACCCAGTACTTC. It translates to CASRPGFLERETQYF. The chain is built from TRBV6-5 and TRBJ2-5; weak D call: TRBD2 (5 bases). Trimming left V 6 bases short and J 5 bases short, with 19 bases between. CDR1 and CDR2 (germline): MNHEY, SVGAGI. The CDR3 has 15 amino acids.

The V gene is TRBV5-4, the J gene TRBJ2-7; 9 bases align to TRBD2. The CDR3 has 16 amino acids. Germline V lookup: CDR1 SGHNT, CDR2 YYREEE (reference sequence). Trimming cost V 0 bases and J 2 bases; bases outside gene matches: 6. The CDR3 spells CASSLGAGGPTYEQYF. CDR3 nucleotide sequence: TGTGCCAGCAGCTTGGGAGCGGGAGGCCCCACCTACGAGCAGTACTTC.

The chain carries TRBV19 and TRBJ1-2, with unresolved D. CDR1 and CDR2 (germline): LNHDA, SQIVND (reference sequence). The ends were cut back, 5 bases at V and 2 bases at J, with 12 bases in the middle. This CDR3 has 14 amino acids. The chain's CDR3 is CASSAHQRNYGYTF. The CDR3, as DNA: TGTGCCAGTAGTGCCCACCAGAGGAACTATGGCTACACCTTC.

For this clone: The junction differs from germline at one of its ends, possibly a read error. V and J are TRBV28 and TRBJ2-5, with 8 bases fitting TRBD2. CDR1 MDHEN and CDR2 SYDVKM come from the germline V gene. The CDR3 is 12 amino acids. CDR3 in DNA: TGTGCCAGCAGTTTGGTCTCGGGGGGGTGGAACTTC. Protein sequence: CASSLVSGGWNF.

V usage is TRBV2 and J usage is TRBJ2-7; 15 bases align to TRBD2. Germline V gene sequence: CDR1 SNHLY, CDR2 FYNNEI. Trimming at V came to 7 bases and at J to 2 bases, leaving 12 bases not matched to a gene. The CDR3 has 18 amino acids. Here the CDR3 DNA reads TGTGCCAGCACGTGGGGACTAGCGGGAGGCACCTTCGCCTACGAGCAGTACTTC. Encoded protein: CASTWGLAGGTFAYEQYF. The variable domain in full, completed from reference TRBV2 and TRBJ2-7, reads EPEVTQTPSHQVTQMGQEVILRCVPISNHLYFYWYRQILGQKVEFLVSFYNNEISEKSEIFDDQFSVERPDGSNFTLKIRSTKLEDSAMYFCASTWGLAGGTFAYEQYFGPGTRLTVT.

J is TRBJ2-2 and V is TRBV2, with TRBD1 identical over 8 bases. Germline V gives CDR1 SNHLY, CDR2 FYNNEI. The CDR3 has 15 residues. V shed 4 bases, J shed 7 bases, and the junction held 8 bases outside the gene matches. CDR3 sequence: CASSGGQGVIGELFF. The CDR3 DNA follows: TGTGCCAGCAGTGGAGGACAGGGAGTCATCGGGGAGCTGTTTTTT.

The DNA of the CDR3 is TGTGCCAGCAGTGAAGGGAGGGATGAGCAGTTCTTC. It specifies CASSEGRDEQFF. V is TRBV25-1 and J is TRBJ2-1; the match to TRBD2 covers 7 bases. This CDR3 has 12 residues. The trim removed 2 bases at V and 8 bases at J, leaving 0 bases unmatched. CDR1 and CDR2 (germline): MGHDK, SYGVNS.

This clone has just a few counts. This sequence joins TRBV7-2 and TRBJ2-1; 9 nucleotides match TRBD2. The ends lost 6 bases at V and 8 bases at J; junction bases unmatched: 11. This CDR3 spans 15 amino acids. The germline V gene has CDR1 SGHTA and CDR2 FQGNSA. In DNA, the CDR3 is TGTGCCAGCAGAGTGGGACTAGCTATTGGGGATGAGCAGTTCTTC. This gives the protein CASRVGLAIGDEQFF.

This chain connects TRBV2 to TRBJ2-7; tentative D call: TRBD2 (6 bases). The germline V gene encodes CDR1 SNHLY and CDR2 FYNNEI. The CDR3 length is 16 residues. V lost 2 bases to trimming and J lost 0 bases, with 14 bases between them. Here the CDR3 DNA reads TGTGCCAGCAGTGAACTAGGGACTCCGAGCTCCTACGAGCAGTACTTC. Residues: CASSELGTPSSYEQYF.

The chain combines TRBV5-1 with TRBJ2-7, with TRBD1 matching over 8 bases. V dropped 4 bases and J dropped 6; count of bases not matched to a gene: 6. Germline V gives CDR1 SGHRS, CDR2 YFSETQ. This CDR3 spans 13 amino acids. Here the CDR3 DNA reads TGCGCCAGCAGCACTGGACAGGGAGCCGAGCAGTACTTC. It yields the protein CASSTGQGAEQYF.

The count of this clone is one. The chain recombines TRBV4-3 with TRBJ2-3, with D possibly matching TRBD2 (6 bases). Germline values: CDR1 LGHNA, CDR2 YSLEER. V was trimmed by 1 base and J by 0 bases, leaving 14 bases between them. The CDR3 length is 17 residues. The CDR3 nucleotides are TGCGCCAGCAGCCAAGGAATTAGCGGTACTAGCACAGATACGCAGTATTTT. It is translated as CASSQGISGTSTDTQYF.

This clone appeared a few times. The chain combines TRBV6-6 with TRBJ1-5; D gene ambiguous. The CDR3 spans 14 residues. With 8 bases removed from V and 0 bases from J, the gap between germline ends came to 11 bases. CDR1 is MNHNY, CDR2 SVGAGI, per germline (reference sequence). The CDR3 region has the DNA TGTGCCAGCGCAAAACTAAATAGCAATCAGCCCCAGCATTTT. Translation gives CASAKLNSNQPQHF.

This chain uses TRBV25-1 with TRBJ2-2, with D perhaps matching TRBD1 (5 bases). The germline V gene has CDR1 MGHDK and CDR2 SYGVNS. This CDR3 comprises 14 residues. V lost 7 bases and J lost 4, with 13 bases in between. CDR3 protein: CASNRAGSTGELFF. The DNA of the CDR3 is TGTGCCAGCAATCGTGCAGGGTCCACCGGGGAGCTGTTTTTT. Combining the CDR3 with reference TRBV25-1 and TRBJ2-2 gives the whole variable domain EADIYQTPRYLVIGTGKKITLECSQTMGHDKMYWYQQDPGMELHLIHYSYGVNSTEKGDLSSESTVSRIRTEHFPLTLESARPSHTSQYLCASNRAGSTGELFFGEGSRLTVL.

V is TRBV5-6 and J is TRBJ2-5; D perhaps matches TRBD2 (6 bases). This CDR3 has 13 residues. The V end lost 4 bases, the J end lost 5 bases, and 12 bases lay between the germline ends. The germline gives CDR1 SGHDT, CDR2 YYEEEE. The CDR3 region has the DNA TGTGCCAGCAGCCCTGATCGGGGGGAGACCCAGTACTTC. It encodes CASSPDRGETQYF. Drawing the rest from reference TRBV5-6 and TRBJ2-5, the complete variable domain is DAGVTQSPTHLIKTRGQQVTLRCSPKSGHDTVSWYQQALGQGPQFIFQYYEEEERQRGNFPDRFSGHQFPNYSSELNVNALLLGDSALYLCASSPDRGETQYFGPGTRLLVL.

The CDR3 reads CASSPGEGYGYTF. For the CDR3, the DNA is TGTGCCAGCAGCCCCGGGGAGGGCTATGGCTACACCTTC. The chain carries TRBV7-3 and TRBJ1-2; no definite D call. From germline, CDR1 is SGHTA and CDR2 FQGTGA. The CDR3 consists of 13 residues. V was shortened by 5 bases and J by 4 bases, with 11 bases between the two germline ends.

This clone was detected a few times. The J gene is TRBJ1-5, the V gene TRBV6-1, with 9 bases lining up with TRBD1. Trimming cost V 5 bases and J 5 bases; bases outside gene matches: 7. The CDR3 length is 15 residues. Germline CDR1 and CDR2: MNHNS and SASEGT. The CDR3 loop is CASSLGQGRDQPQHF. CDR3 in DNA: TGTGCCAGCAGTCTGGGACAGGGAAGGGATCAGCCCCAGCATTTT.

The chain links TRBV6-6 to TRBJ1-4; D might be TRBD1 (6 bases). Germline V gene data show CDR1 as MNHNY and CDR2 as SVGAGI (reference sequence). This CDR3 has 15 residues. Deletions cut 5 bases from V and 8 bases from J, with 18 bases between. CDR3 DNA sequence: TGTGCCAGCAGTCCCGGACAGCCGGGACTAGAAAAACTGTTTTTT. Translated: CASSPGQPGLEKLFF.

V gene TRBV27 combines with J gene TRBJ2-5; 7 bases match TRBD1. The V gene end was trimmed by 8 bases and the J gene end by 1 base; junction bases not matched to a gene: 7. The CDR3 has 14 amino acids. Germline V gives CDR1 MNHEY, CDR2 SMNVEV (reference sequence). CDR3 sequence: CASGIQGIQETQYF. The DNA of the CDR3 is TGTGCCAGCGGCATACAGGGGATCCAAGAGACCCAGTACTTC.

The chain links TRBV6-1 to TRBJ2-3; 11 nucleotides align to TRBD2. The CDR3 is made up of 13 amino acids. With V trimmed by 6 bases and J by 7 bases, 3 bases remained unmatched. Germline V gives CDR1 MNHNS, CDR2 SASEGT. This CDR3 reads CASRGLAENTQYF. In DNA, the CDR3 is TGTGCCAGCAGGGGACTAGCGGAAAATACGCAGTATTTT.

A few counts support this clone. V is TRBV5-6 and J is TRBJ1-2; D is perhaps TRBD1 (5 bases). The CDR3 spans 16 residues. Trimming removed 3 bases at V and 0 bases at J, with 15 bases between. Germline CDR1 is SGHDT and CDR2 is YYEEEE. The CDR3 region has the DNA TGTGCCAGCAGCTGGGGAGGGGTGGGGGCTAACTATGGCTACACCTTC. It codes for CASSWGGVGANYGYTF.